One and the same sample provided the 17 T cell receptor beta chains below, sequenced in a study of post-analysis software for immune sequencing data. Study results and caveats: Patients carried roughly 5 TRBV segments more frequently than controls did, and TRBV5-6, TRBV5-1 and TRBV20-1 were among them.

Antigens for these TCRs are unknown. The TCR beta cDNA libraries carried unique molecular identifiers. From the PCR reads, TCRdb called clonotypes with MiXCR, one entry per CDR3 protein. The repertoire includes some 690,000 distinct CDR3 sequences, 55% to 70% of them detected once, and roughly 10% sits in the top ten. Sequenced material: blood. These receptors were taken from a girl aged 2 to 9 with multiple sclerosis.

This clonotype has just one count. The rearrangement links TRBV20-1 to TRBJ1-1; the D gene is possibly TRBD1 (5 bases). Per the germline V gene, CDR1 is DFQATT and CDR2 is SNEGSKA (reference sequence). V was cut by 0 bases and J by 4 bases, with 15 bases left in between. This CDR3 contains 15 residues. CDR3 nucleotide sequence: TGCAGTGCTAGAGACGGGGCGGGGGGTGGCACTGAAGCTTTCTTT. As protein: CSARDGAGGGTEAFF.

The CDR3 DNA reads TGTGCCAGCAGTTACTCGGGGGGAGCCCCCAATGAGCAGTTCTTC. Its protein is CASSYSGGAPNEQFF. The chain is built from TRBV6-5 and TRBJ2-1, with D perhaps matching TRBD2 (6 bases). The CDR3 is 15 amino acids. V lost 0 bases and J lost 6, with 12 bases in between. Germline CDR1 and CDR2: MNHEY and SVGAGI.

The gene calls are TRBV7-2 and TRBJ1-1; no clear D. CDR1 SGHTA and CDR2 FQGNSA come from the germline V gene. Trimming removed 4 bases from V and 0 bases from J, with 12 bases in between. This CDR3 is 15 amino acids long. CDR3 sequence reads: CASSSLTVLNTEAFF. For the CDR3, the DNA is TGTGCCAGCAGCTCGCTTACAGTATTGAACACTGAAGCTTTCTTT.

The chain is built from TRBV15 and TRBJ2-7, with a weak D call TRBD1 (6 bases). The CDR3 extends over 13 amino acids. With 5 bases removed from V and 1 base from J, the gap between germline ends came to 9 bases. Per germline, CDR1 LNHNV and CDR2 YYDKDF (reference sequence). CDR3 sequence: CATSEQGSYEQYF. In nucleotides, the CDR3 is TGTGCCACCAGCGAACAGGGTTCCTACGAGCAGTACTTC.

This chain connects TRBV7-2 to TRBJ1-1, with TRBD1 matching 7 bases. Germline V gives CDR1 SGHTA, CDR2 FQGNSA. This CDR3 has 15 residues. Trimming removed 5 bases from V and 7 bases from J; junction bases left unmatched: 13. The CDR3 protein is CASSARQGGTLEAFF. DNA of the CDR3: TGTGCCAGCAGCGCCCGACAGGGTGGGACCCTTGAAGCTTTCTTT.

In its sample, this clonotype was seen a few times. The chain carries TRBV29-1 and TRBJ2-1; D unclear. Trimming removed 0 bases at V and 8 bases at J, with 8 bases between. The CDR3 has 12 amino acids. The V gene's germline CDR1 is SQVTM and CDR2 ANQGSEA. The CDR3 DNA is TGCAGCGTTGAAGATCGGAAATATGAGCAGTTCTTC. Residues: CSVEDRKYEQFF.

V is TRBV12-3 or TRBV12-4 and J is TRBJ1-1; D unresolved. The CDR3 runs 13 residues. The germline V and J ends were trimmed by 7 bases and 8 bases, with 17 bases remaining between them. CDR3 loop: CASTLAGIQEAFF. In DNA form, the CDR3 reads TGTGCCAGCACCCTAGCTGGGATTCAAGAAGCTTTCTTT.

V is TRBV6-5 and J is TRBJ2-5, with 7 nucleotides matching TRBD1. Trimming removed 11 bases from V and 4 bases from J; junction bases left unmatched: 7. Germline assignment: CDR1 MNHEY and CDR2 SVGAGI. This CDR3 has 12 residues. The CDR3 protein is CAARQGGETQYF. The CDR3 nucleotides read TGTGCCGCCCGACAGGGCGGAGAGACCCAGTACTTC.

This chain uses TRBV10-3 with TRBJ2-1, with D possibly matching TRBD1 (6 bases). CDR1 ENHRY and CDR2 SYGVKD come from the germline V gene. The V end was cut by 0 bases, the J end by 15 bases, with 21 bases between. The CDR3 covers 15 residues. The CDR3 DNA reads TGTGCCATCAGTGAGTCGACGCTCGTCCAGGGGCGTCGGTTCTTC. Translation: CAISESTLVQGRRFF.

V and J are TRBV12-3 or TRBV12-4 and TRBJ2-5; 7 bases map to TRBD2. The J segment lost 5 bases and the V segment lost 6 bases, leaving 12 bases of the junction unmatched. The CDR3 is 15 residues long. CDR3 residues: CASSLREEGIETQYF. The DNA of the CDR3 is TGTGCCAGCAGCCTTCGGGAGGAAGGGATCGAGACCCAGTACTTC.

This clonotype was observed a few times. The chain is built from TRBV21-1 and TRBJ2-5; the table gives TRBD1 as D, unverified against the DNA. TRBV21-1 is a listed pseudogene. The CDR3 runs 16 residues. This chain's CDR3 is CASSTFPRGRQETQYF. Here the CDR3 DNA reads TGTGCCAGCAGCACGTTCCCCAGGGGAAGGCAAGAGACCCAGTACTTC.

This chain connects TRBV29-1 to TRBJ2-3; 8 bases line up with TRBD1. The J segment lost 4 bases and the V segment lost 7 bases, leaving 4 bases of the junction unmatched. CDR1 is SQVTM, CDR2 ANQGSEA, per germline. This CDR3 has 12 residues. The CDR3 spells CSGGQVPDTQYF. The DNA for the CDR3 is TGCAGCGGGGGACAGGTCCCAGATACGCAGTATTTT.

The genes are TRBV20-1 and TRBJ2-1; 8 nucleotides line up with TRBD2. The CDR3 contains 18 residues. Germline V gives CDR1 DFQATT, CDR2 SNEGSKA (reference sequence). Trimming at V came to 0 bases and at J to 4 bases, leaving 14 bases not matched to a gene. The CDR3 here is CSARDLLGATSAYNEQFF. In DNA, the CDR3 is TGCAGTGCTAGAGATCTCCTGGGGGCGACTAGCGCTTACAATGAGCAGTTCTTC.

This rearrangement joins TRBV12-3 or TRBV12-4 to TRBJ1-2; a weak D match, TRBD1 (5 bases). Trimming pared 1 base from V and 2 bases from J, leaving 14 bases between. The CDR3 length is 16 residues. The CDR3 DNA reads TGTGCCAGCAGTTTAGGGGGGATACGGTCCAACTATGGCTACACCTTC. It encodes CASSLGGIRSNYGYTF.

This clonotype was detected only once. The chain links TRBV15 to TRBJ1-5; D uncertain. Trimming removed 0 bases from V and 5 bases from J, with 17 bases in between. Germline lookup yields CDR1 LNHNV and CDR2 YYDKDF (reference sequence). The CDR3 runs to 17 residues. CDR3 in amino acids: CATSRDRQPAPYQPQHF. CDR3 DNA: TGTGCCACCAGCAGAGATCGCCAGCCAGCCCCCTATCAGCCCCAGCATTTT.

The chain employs TRBV5-5 and TRBJ2-7; D is perhaps TRBD1 (5 bases). The V end lost 2 bases, the J end lost 5 bases, and 14 bases lay between the germline ends. This CDR3 region has 14 residues. Per the germline V gene, CDR1 is SGHKS and CDR2 is YYEKEE (reference sequence). CDR3 in amino acids: CASSLPQGRHEQYF. As DNA, the CDR3 is TGTGCCAGCAGCTTACCCCAGGGAAGGCACGAGCAGTACTTC.

J is TRBJ2-3 and V is TRBV7-8; no firm D call. Germline V gene data show CDR1 as SGHVS and CDR2 as FQNEAQ. V lost 4 bases to trimming and J lost 6 bases, with 14 bases between them. CDR3 length: 14 residues. The CDR3 region has the DNA TGTGCCAGCAGCTCGCGTGACGGTCCGGATACGCAGTATTTT. It encodes CASSSRDGPDTQYF.